This paragraph reports one T cell receptor (beta chain). Sample-barcoded 5' priming and a J-beta primer mix drove a second PCR of about 7 to 11 cycles. Using its own MiXCR run on the 5' RACE reads, TCRdb lists one record per CDR3 protein. The profile covers over 600,000 distinct CDR3 sequences, with roughly three fifths appearing a single time and around a quarter taken by the ten largest. The data were obtained in a study of blood T cells in healthy people across ages. The clonotype was recovered from a man aged 35-49 years in good health. Source material: blood.

The DNA of the CDR3 is TGCAGTGCTAGAGCAGACTCCTACGAGCAGTACTTC. Amino acid sequence: CSARADSYEQYF. The chain couples TRBV20-1 to TRBJ2-7; no reliable D call. This CDR3 contains 12 residues. CDR1 DFQATT and CDR2 SNEGSKA come from the germline V gene (reference sequence). V was clipped by 1 base and J by 0 bases, with 4 bases between them.